This T cell receptor (beta chain) was observed in a study of shared T cell receptors in the human thymus. This CDR3 is 17 amino acids long. Germline V gene data show CDR1 as MNHEY and CDR2 as SMNVEV (reference sequence). The V and J ends lost 1 base and 5 bases, in that order; junction bases with no gene match: 10. Method: immunoSEQ multiplex PCR; TCRdb's copy keeps in-frame clones and lacks some. The table records 540,000 or so clones, approximately 80% of them present only once. The sample was also linked to a second study, of human thymus T cells. Per that study: Resections were taken during corrective heart surgery, and the thymus tissue came from these. The authors found apparently biased V and J gene usage in thymic and blood repertoires. Unrelated individuals had highly overlapping thymic repertoires, as reported in related research.

This clonotype was sampled from a boy under three years old with a congenital heart defect. This chain links TRBV27 with TRBJ2-5; the match to TRBD2 covers 10 bases. Sequencing input: thymocytes. The CDR3 DNA is TGTGCCAGCAGTTTATTTGCTAGCGGGAGAATCGAGGAGACCCAGTACTTC. Residues: CASSLFASGRIEETQYF.